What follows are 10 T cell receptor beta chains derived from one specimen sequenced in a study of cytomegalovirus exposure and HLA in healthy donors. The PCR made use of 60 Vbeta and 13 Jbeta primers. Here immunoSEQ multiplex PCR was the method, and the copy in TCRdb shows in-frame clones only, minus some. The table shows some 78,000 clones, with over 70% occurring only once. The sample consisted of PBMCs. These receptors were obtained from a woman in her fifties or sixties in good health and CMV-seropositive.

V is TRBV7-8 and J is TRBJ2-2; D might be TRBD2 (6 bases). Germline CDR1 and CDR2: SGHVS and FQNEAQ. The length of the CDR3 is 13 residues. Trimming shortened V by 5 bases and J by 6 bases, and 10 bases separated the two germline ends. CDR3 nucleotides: TGTGCCAGCAGCCCCGGGAGAGCCGGGGAGCTGTTTTTT. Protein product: CASSPGRAGELFF.

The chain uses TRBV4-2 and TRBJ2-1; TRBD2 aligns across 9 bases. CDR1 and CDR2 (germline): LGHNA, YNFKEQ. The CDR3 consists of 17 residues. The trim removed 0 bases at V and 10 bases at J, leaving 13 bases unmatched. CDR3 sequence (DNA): TGTGCCAGCAGCCAAGAGAGTGGACTAGCGACTGGGACCGAGCAGTTCTTC. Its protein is CASSQESGLATGTEQFF.

CDR3 sequence (DNA): TGTGCCAGCAGCTTAAGGACTAGCGGGGGCCCCTCCTACGAGCAGTACTTC. This translates into CASSLRTSGGPSYEQYF. This chain links TRBV5-6 with TRBJ2-5, with 13 bases that match TRBD2. The DNA end is more similar to TRBJ2-7, so the J call may be wrong. Germline CDR1 SGHDT, CDR2 YYEEEE. The CDR3 length is 17 residues.

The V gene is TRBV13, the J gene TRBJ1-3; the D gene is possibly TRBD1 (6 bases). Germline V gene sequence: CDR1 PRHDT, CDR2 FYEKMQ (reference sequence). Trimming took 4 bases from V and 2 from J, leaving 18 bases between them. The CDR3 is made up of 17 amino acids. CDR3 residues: CASSYPLGAGAGNTIYF. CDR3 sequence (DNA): TGTGCCAGCAGCTACCCCCTCGGGGCAGGGGCTGGAAACACCATATATTTT.

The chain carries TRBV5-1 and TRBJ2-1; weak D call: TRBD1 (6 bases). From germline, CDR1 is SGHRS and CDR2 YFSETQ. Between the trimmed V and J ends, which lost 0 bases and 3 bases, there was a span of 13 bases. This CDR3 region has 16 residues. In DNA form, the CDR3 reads TGCGCCAGCAGCTTGGCAGGGGACGACTACTACAATGAGCAGTTCTTC. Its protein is CASSLAGDDYYNEQFF.

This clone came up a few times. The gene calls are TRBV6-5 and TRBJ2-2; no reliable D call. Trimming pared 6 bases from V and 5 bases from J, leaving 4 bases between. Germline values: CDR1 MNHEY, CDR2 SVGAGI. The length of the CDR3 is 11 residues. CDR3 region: CASRRTGELFF. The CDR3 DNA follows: TGTGCCAGCAGGCGTACCGGGGAGCTGTTTTTT.

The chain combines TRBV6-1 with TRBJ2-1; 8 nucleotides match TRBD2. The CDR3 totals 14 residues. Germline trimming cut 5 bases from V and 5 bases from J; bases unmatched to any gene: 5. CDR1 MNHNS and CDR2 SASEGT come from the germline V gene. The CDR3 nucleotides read TGTGCCAGCAGTCGGGGGGGCCCTGACAATGAGCAGTTCTTC. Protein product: CASSRGGPDNEQFF.

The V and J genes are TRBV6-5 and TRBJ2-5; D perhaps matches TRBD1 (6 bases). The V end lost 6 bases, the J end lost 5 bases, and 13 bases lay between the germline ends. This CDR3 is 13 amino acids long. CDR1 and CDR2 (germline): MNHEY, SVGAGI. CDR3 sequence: CASRTQGRETQYF. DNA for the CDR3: TGTGCCAGCAGGACCCAGGGGCGGGAGACCCAGTACTTC.

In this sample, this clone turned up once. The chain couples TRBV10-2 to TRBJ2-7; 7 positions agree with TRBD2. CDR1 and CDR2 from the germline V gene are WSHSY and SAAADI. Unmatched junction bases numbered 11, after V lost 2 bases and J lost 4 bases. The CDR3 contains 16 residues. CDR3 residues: CASSEGEGAGLYEQYF. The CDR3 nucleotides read TGCGCCAGCAGTGAGGGGGAGGGAGCGGGGCTGTACGAGCAGTACTTC.

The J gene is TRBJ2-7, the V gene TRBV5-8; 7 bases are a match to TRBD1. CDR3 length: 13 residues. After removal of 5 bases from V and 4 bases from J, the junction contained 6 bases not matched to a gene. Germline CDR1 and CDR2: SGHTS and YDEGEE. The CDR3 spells CASRNRGVYEQYV. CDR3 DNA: TGTGCCAGCAGAAACAGGGGAGTTTACGAGCAGTACGTC.